This T cell receptor beta chain derives from a study of human CD8 memory T cell subsets. The CDR3 loop spans 13 amino acids. CDR1 and CDR2 from the germline V gene are SEHNR and FQNEAQ (reference sequence). UMI-labeled 5' RACE was used, and it produced the TCR beta libraries. From the 5' RACE reads, TCRdb lists one entry per CDR3 protein and no DNA. The sample table sets out about 6,700 distinct CDR3 sequences. Points from the study as a whole: Similarly high diversity marked stem-like memory and precursor exhausted T cells, unlike effector memory cells.

Points on this clonotype: What it recognizes is unknown.

This chain links TRBV7-9 with TRBJ2-7; as DNA is missing, the TRBD1 call by TCRdb cannot be tested. Sequenced sample: CD8+ T cells from PBMCs. The clonotype was recovered from a human donor in good health. CDR3 sequence reads: CASSPGAGPEQYF.